These 5 T cell receptor beta chains came from one sample sequenced in a study of cytomegalovirus exposure and HLA in healthy donors. It was with 60 Vbeta and 13 Jbeta primers that the PCR ran. Measured with immunoSEQ multiplex PCR; TCRdb has only the in-frame clones, and not every one. The sample yields some 85,000 clones, approximately 88% seen once. Sequenced: PBMCs. The receptor set was obtained from a man aged 18 to 30 in good health and CMV-seronegative.

J is TRBJ2-7 and V is TRBV6-1; TRBD1 matches 7 bases. The germline V gene encodes CDR1 MNHNS and CDR2 SASEGT. Unmatched junction bases numbered 16, after V lost 7 bases and J lost 4 bases. The CDR3 contains 16 residues. The CDR3 is CASTEGVGQVSYEQYF. The CDR3 DNA sequence: TGTGCCAGCACTGAGGGGGTCGGACAGGTCTCATACGAGCAGTACTTC.

The V gene is TRBV19, the J gene TRBJ1-3, with no clear D. The V end was cut by 0 bases, the J end by 0 bases, with 9 bases between. There are 16 residues in the CDR3. The germline CDR1 and CDR2 sequences are LNHDA and SQIVND (reference sequence). The CDR3 loop reads CASSIETVRSGNTIYF. CDR3 DNA sequence: TGTGCCAGTAGTATAGAAACAGTCCGCTCTGGAAACACCATATATTTT.

This clone was recorded once. This chain links TRBV28 with TRBJ1-5; the D is unclear. V dropped 6 bases and J dropped 4 bases, with 7 bases sitting between them. CDR1 is MDHEN, CDR2 SYDVKM, per germline. The CDR3 is made up of 12 amino acids. In DNA, the CDR3 is TGTGCCAGCAGGACACTGAATCAGCCCCAGCATTTT. It encodes CASRTLNQPQHF.

On this clone: One end of the junction is discordant with germline, which a read error may explain. This chain links TRBV29-1 with TRBJ2-1; possibly TRBD2 for D (6 bases). This CDR3 is built from 11 residues. The germline CDR1 and CDR2 sequences are SQVTM and ANQGSEA. The CDR3 reads CSVFPGLPLLF. As DNA, the CDR3 is TGCAGCGTTTTCCCGGGACTCCCTCTCCTCTTC.

The chain employs TRBV7-9 and TRBJ2-3; 7 bases match TRBD2. Germline V gives CDR1 SEHNR, CDR2 FQNEAQ (reference sequence). V lost 5 bases and J lost 0; bases outside the gene matches: 5. This CDR3 is 15 amino acids long. The CDR3 loop is CASSRLASSTDTQYF. The CDR3, as DNA: TGTGCCAGCAGCCGACTAGCCTCTAGCACAGATACGCAGTATTTT.